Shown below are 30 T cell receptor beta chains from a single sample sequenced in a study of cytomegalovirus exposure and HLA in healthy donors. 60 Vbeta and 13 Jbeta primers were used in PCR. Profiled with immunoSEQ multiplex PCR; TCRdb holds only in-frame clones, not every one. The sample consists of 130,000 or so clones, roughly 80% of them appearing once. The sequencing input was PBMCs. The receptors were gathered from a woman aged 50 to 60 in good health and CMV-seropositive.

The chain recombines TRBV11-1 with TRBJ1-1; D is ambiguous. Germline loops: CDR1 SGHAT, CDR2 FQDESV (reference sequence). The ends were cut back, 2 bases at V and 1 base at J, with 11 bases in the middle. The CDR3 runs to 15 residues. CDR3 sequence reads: CASSLWRGSNTEAFF. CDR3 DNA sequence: TGTGCCAGCAGCTTATGGCGGGGATCGAACACTGAAGCTTTCTTT.

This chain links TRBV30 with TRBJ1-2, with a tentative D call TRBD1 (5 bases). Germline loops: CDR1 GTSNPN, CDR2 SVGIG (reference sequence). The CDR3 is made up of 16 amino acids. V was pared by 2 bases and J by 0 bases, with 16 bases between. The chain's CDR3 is CAWSHPRVWTNYGYTF. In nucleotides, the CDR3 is TGTGCCTGGAGTCACCCCAGGGTCTGGACTAACTATGGCTACACCTTC.

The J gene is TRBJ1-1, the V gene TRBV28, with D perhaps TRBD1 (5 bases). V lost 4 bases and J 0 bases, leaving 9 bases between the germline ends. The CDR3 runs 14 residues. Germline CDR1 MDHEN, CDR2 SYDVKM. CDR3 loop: CASSSPGLNTEAFF. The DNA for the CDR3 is TGTGCCAGCAGTTCCCCAGGGTTGAACACTGAAGCTTTCTTT.

The CDR3 nucleotides read TGTGCCAGCAGCCCGGGACAGGACTATGGCTACACCTTC. Translating gives CASSPGQDYGYTF. V gene TRBV6-6 combines with J gene TRBJ1-2; 8 bases line up with TRBD1. The CDR3 runs 13 residues. V gave up 6 bases and J gave up 3 bases; unmatched junction bases: 3. Germline V gene sequence: CDR1 MNHNY, CDR2 SVGAGI (reference sequence).

The CDR3 coding sequence is TGTGCCAGCAGTGTCCGGGATCCTCCCTACGAGCAGTACTTC. Protein product: CASSVRDPPYEQYF. The chain combines TRBV2 with TRBJ2-7; perhaps TRBD2 as D (5 bases). Per the germline V gene, CDR1 is SNHLY and CDR2 is FYNNEI. Trimming stripped 4 bases from V and 2 bases from J, with 12 bases between. The CDR3 totals 14 residues.

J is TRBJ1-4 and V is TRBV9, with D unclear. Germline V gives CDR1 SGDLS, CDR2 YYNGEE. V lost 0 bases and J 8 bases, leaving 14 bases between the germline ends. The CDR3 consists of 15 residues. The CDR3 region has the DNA TGTGCCAGCAGCGTAGGAGGGAATCAAGGCGAAAAACTGTTTTTT. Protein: CASSVGGNQGEKLFF. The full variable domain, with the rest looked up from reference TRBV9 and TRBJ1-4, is DSGVTQTPKHLITATGQRVTLRCSPRSGDLSVYWYQQSLDQGLQFLIQYYNGEERAKGNILERFSAQQFPDLHSELNLSSLELGDSALYFCASSVGGNQGEKLFFGSGTQLSVL.

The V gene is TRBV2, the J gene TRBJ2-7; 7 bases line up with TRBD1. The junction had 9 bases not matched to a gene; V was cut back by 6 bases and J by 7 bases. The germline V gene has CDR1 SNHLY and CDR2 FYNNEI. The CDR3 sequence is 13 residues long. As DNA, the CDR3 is TGTGCCAGCAGGGACAGGAGCTCGGGGGAGCAGTACTTC. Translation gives CASRDRSSGEQYF.

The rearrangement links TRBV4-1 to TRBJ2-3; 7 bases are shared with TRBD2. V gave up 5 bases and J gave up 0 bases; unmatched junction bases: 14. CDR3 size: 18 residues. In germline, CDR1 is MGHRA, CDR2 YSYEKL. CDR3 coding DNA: TGCGCCAGCAGCGTGACTAGCACAACCCCACCAAGCACAGATACGCAGTATTTT. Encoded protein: CASSVTSTTPPSTDTQYF.

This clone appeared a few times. CDR3 in DNA: TGTGCCAGCAGCGACAGGAGGAACACCGGGGAGCTGTTTTTT. Its protein product is CASSDRRNTGELFF. V usage is TRBV14 and J usage is TRBJ2-2; D possibly corresponds to TRBD1 (6 bases). This CDR3 spans 14 amino acids. V shed 5 bases and J shed 1 base, with 8 bases lying between them. Germline CDR1 is SGHDN and CDR2 is FVKESK.

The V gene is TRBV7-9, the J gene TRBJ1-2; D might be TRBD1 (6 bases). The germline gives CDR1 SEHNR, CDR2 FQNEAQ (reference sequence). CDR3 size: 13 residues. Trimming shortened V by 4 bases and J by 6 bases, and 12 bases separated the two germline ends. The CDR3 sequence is CASSSDTGHGYTF. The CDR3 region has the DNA TGTGCCAGCAGCTCAGATACAGGGCATGGCTACACCTTC.

The CDR3 DNA reads as TGTGCCAGTAGTATGCGAGGGGGCGGGAACGGGGAGCTGTTTTTT. This gives the protein CASSMRGGGNGELFF. V usage is TRBV19 and J usage is TRBJ2-2; D is possibly TRBD1 (7 bases). The CDR3 spans 15 residues. The V and J ends lost 3 bases and 7 bases respectively, with 15 bases between them. Looked up from germline, CDR1 is LNHDA and CDR2 is SQIVND (reference sequence).

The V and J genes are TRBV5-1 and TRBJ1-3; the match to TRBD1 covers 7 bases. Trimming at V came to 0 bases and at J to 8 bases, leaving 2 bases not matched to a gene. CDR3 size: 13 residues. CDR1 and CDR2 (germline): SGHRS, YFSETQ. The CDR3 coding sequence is TGCGCCAGCAGCTTGGACAGGGGTGACACCATATATTTT. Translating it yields CASSLDRGDTIYF.

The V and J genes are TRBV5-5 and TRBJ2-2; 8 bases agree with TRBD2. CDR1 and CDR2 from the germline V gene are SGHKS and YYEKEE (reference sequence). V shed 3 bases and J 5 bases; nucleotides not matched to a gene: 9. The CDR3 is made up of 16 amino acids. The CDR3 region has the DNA TGTGCCAGCAGCTCCCGGCGGGGGGCAAATACCGGGGAGCTGTTTTTT. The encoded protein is CASSSRRGANTGELFF.

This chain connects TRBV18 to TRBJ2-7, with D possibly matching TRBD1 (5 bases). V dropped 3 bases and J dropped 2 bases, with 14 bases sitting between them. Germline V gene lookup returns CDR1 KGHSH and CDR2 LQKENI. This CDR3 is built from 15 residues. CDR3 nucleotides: TGTGCCAGCTCACCGACGGACATCCTAGCCTACGAGCAGTACTTC. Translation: CASSPTDILAYEQYF.

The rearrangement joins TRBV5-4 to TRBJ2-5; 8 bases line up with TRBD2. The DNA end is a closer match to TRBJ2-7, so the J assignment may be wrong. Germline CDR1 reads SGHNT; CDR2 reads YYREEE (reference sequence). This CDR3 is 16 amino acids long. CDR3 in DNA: TGTGCCAGCAGCTTTCCGGGGGGGGAGGCCCCTACCGAGCAGTACTTC. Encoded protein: CASSFPGGEAPTEQYF.

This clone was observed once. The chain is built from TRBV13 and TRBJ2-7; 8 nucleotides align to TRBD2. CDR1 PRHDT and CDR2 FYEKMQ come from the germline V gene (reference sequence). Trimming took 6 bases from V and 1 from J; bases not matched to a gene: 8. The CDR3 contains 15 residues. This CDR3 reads CASSRSGSWSYEQYF. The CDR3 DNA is TGTGCCAGCAGTCGCAGCGGGAGTTGGTCCTACGAGCAGTACTTC.

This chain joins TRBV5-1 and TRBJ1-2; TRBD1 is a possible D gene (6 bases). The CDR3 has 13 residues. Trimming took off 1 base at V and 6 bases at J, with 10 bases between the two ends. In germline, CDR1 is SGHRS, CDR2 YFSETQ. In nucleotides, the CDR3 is TGCGCCAGCAGCTTGATGGGGGCTAATGGCTACACCTTC. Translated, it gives CASSLMGANGYTF.

The CDR3 sequence is CASTPVQAPVHEQYF. Written as DNA, the CDR3 is TGTGCCAGCACCCCTGTGCAGGCCCCCGTCCACGAGCAGTACTTC. This sequence joins TRBV6-1 and TRBJ2-7; D remains ambiguous. Per the germline V gene, CDR1 is MNHNS and CDR2 is SASEGT. V was cut by 7 bases and J by 5 bases, with 21 bases left in between. The CDR3 runs to 15 residues.

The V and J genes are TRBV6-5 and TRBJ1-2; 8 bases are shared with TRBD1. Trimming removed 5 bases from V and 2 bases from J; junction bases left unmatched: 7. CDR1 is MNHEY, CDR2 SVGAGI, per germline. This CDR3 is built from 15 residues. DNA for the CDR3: TGTGCCAGCAGTACTGGACAGGGCTTGAACTATGGCTACACCTTC. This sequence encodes CASSTGQGLNYGYTF.

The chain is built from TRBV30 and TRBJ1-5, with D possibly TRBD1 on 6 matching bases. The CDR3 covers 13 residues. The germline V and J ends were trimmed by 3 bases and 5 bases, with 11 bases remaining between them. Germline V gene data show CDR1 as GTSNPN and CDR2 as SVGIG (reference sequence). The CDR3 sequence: CAWRQGPDQPQHF. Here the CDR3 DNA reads TGTGCCTGGAGGCAGGGGCCGGATCAGCCCCAGCATTTT.

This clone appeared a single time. CDR3 residues: CTSSQAKVTVPNTEAFF. The CDR3, as DNA: TGCACCAGCAGCCAAGCAAAGGTAACAGTTCCGAACACTGAAGCTTTCTTT. The rearrangement links TRBV1 to TRBJ1-1; TRBD1 is the table's D call and was not checked against the DNA. TRBV1 is annotated as a pseudogene. The CDR3 is 17 amino acids.

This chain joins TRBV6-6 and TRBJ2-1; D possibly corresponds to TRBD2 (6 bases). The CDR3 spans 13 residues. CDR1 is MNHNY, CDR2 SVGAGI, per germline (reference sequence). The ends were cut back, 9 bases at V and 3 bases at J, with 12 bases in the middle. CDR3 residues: CASTSPSYNEQFF. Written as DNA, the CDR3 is TGTGCCAGTACTAGCCCCAGCTACAATGAGCAGTTCTTC.

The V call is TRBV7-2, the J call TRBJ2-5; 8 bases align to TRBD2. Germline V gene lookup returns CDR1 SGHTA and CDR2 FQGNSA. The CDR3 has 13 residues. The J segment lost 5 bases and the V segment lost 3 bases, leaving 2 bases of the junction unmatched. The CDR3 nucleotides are TGTGCCAGCAGCTTCGGGGGGGCCGAGACCCAGTACTTC. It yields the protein CASSFGGAETQYF. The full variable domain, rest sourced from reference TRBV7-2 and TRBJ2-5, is GAGVSQSPSNKVTEKGKDVELRCDPISGHTALYWYRQSLGQGLEFLIYFQGNSAPDKSGLPSDRFSAERTGGSVSTLTIQRTQQEDSAVYLCASSFGGAETQYFGPGTRLLVL.

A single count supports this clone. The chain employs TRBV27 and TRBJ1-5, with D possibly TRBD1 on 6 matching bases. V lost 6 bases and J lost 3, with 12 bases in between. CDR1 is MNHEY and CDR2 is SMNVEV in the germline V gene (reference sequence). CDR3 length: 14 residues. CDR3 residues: CASSLRDNNQPQHF. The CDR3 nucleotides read TGTGCCAGCAGCCTCCGGGACAACAATCAGCCCCAGCATTTT.

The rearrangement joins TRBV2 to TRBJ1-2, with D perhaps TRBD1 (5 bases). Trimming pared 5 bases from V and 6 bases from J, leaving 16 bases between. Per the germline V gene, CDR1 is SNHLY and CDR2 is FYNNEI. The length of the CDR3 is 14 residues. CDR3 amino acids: CASSKQDRADGYTF. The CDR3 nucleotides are TGTGCCAGCAGTAAACAGGATCGGGCGGATGGCTACACCTTC.

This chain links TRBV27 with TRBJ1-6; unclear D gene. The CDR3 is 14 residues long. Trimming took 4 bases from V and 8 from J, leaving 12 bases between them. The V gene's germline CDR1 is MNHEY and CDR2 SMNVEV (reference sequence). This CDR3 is CASSSERADSPLHF. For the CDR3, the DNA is TGTGCCAGCAGTTCGGAGAGGGCTGATTCACCCCTCCACTTT.

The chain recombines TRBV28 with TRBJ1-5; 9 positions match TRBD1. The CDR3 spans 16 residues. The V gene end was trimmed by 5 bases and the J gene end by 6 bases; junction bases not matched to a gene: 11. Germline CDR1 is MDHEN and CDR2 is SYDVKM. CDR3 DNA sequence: TGTGCCAGCAGTCTCTCGCGACAGGGGGTTGGTCAGCCCCAGCATTTT. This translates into CASSLSRQGVGQPQHF.

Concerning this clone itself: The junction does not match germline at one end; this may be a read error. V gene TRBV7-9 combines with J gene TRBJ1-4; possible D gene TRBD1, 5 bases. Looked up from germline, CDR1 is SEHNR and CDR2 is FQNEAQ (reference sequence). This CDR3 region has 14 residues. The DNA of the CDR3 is TGTTCCAGCAGCTTTTGGGGCCGGAATGAAAAACTGTTTTTT. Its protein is CSSSFWGRNEKLFF.

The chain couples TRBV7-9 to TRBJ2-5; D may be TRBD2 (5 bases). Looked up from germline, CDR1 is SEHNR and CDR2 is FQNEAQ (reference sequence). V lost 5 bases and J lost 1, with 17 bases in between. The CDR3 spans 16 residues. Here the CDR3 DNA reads TGTGCCAGCAGCCCGGGCCGGGGAAACACCCAAGAGACCCAGTACTTC. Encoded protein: CASSPGRGNTQETQYF.

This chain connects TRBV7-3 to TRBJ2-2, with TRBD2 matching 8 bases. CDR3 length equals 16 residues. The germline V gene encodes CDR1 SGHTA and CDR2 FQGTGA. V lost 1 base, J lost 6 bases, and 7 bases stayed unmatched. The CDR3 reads CASSLNPAGDAGELFF. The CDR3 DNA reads TGTGCCAGCAGCTTAAACCCAGCGGGGGACGCCGGGGAGCTGTTTTTT.